These 10 T cell receptor delta chains came from one sample sequenced in a study of gamma delta lymphoproliferative disorders and STAT genes. Sequencing used genomic DNA taken from PBMCs of patients and controls. With CATT, TCRdb re-called clones from the multiplex PCR reads. Of around 730 delta-chain clones in the sample, 2.5% to 3.5% were seen once. Sequencing used blood. The receptors come from a human donor in good health.

By share of the sample, this clone is medium-sized. This probably arose from a read error, given a far larger clone one base away. The chain's CDR3 is CACVTLGGSSRDTRQMFF. The CDR3 DNA is TGTGCCTGTGTCACACTGGGGGGAAGCTCCCGGGACACCCGACAGATGTTTTTC. The chain uses TRDV2 and TRDJ3; 8 bases align to TRDD3. CDR3 length: 18 residues. Looked up from germline, CDR1 is GEAIGNYY and CDR2 is EKD.

With regard to this clone: The protein given by TCRdb reflects a much larger clone and differs at residue 3 from this DNA's translation, likely from a read error; the protein shown is the DNA's translation. The chain has TRDV2 and TRDJ1; TRDD3 matches 12 bases. Germline values: CDR1 GEAIGNYY, CDR2 EKD. This CDR3 is 18 amino acids long. The CDR3 nucleotides read TGTGCCTATGACTTTATACTGGGGGATACTAGCTACACCGATAAACTCATCTTT. Residues: CAYDFILGDTSYTDKLIF.

This clone has just a few counts. The protein in TCRdb stems from a much larger clone and differs at residue 8 from this DNA's translation, likely a read error; here the protein is translated from the DNA. The chain combines TRDV2 with TRDJ1; TRDD3 might be the D (6 bases). The CDR3 has 18 amino acids. The germline V gene encodes CDR1 GEAIGNYY and CDR2 EKD. The germline V and J ends were trimmed by 3 bases and 0 bases, with 22 bases remaining between them. CDR3 residues: CACDFILEDTSYTDKLIF. DNA for the CDR3: TGTGCCTGTGACTTTATACTGGAGGATACTAGCTACACCGATAAACTCATCTTT.

Notes on this clone: TCRdb records a much larger clone's protein for this DNA, with a difference at residue 15 that likely arises from a read error; the protein given is the translation of the DNA. The rearrangement links TRDV1 to TRDJ1; D is perhaps TRDD2 or TRDD3 (5 bases each). V was pared by 0 bases and J by 0 bases, with 35 bases between. Germline loops: CDR1 TSWWSYY, CDR2 QGS. The CDR3 consists of 24 residues. The CDR3 region is CALGELRFLYFGVLEDQHTDKLIF. The CDR3 DNA follows: TGTGCTCTTGGGGAACTGAGGTTCCTCTACTTTGGAGTACTGGAGGACCAGCACACCGATAAACTCATCTTT.

This clone was seen at least ten times. A far bigger clonotype differs at one base, so this is likely a read error. The chain is built from TRDV2 and TRDJ2, with TRDD3 matching over 7 bases. The CDR3 consists of 17 residues. Germline CDR1 and CDR2: GEAIGNYY and EKD. The CDR3 here is CACGTVARDTLTAQLFF. The CDR3 nucleotides are TGTGCCTGTGGCACCGTGGCTCGGGATACTCTGACAGCACAACTCTTCTTT.

This clone was picked up a small number of times. The TCRdb record carries a much larger clone's protein, which differs from this DNA's translation at residues 19 and 20; a read error is the likely cause, and the protein listed here is the DNA translation. The chain is built from TRDV1 and TRDJ1; 8 positions agree with TRDD3. This CDR3 has 24 amino acids. CDR1 TSWWSYY and CDR2 QGS come from the germline V gene. J was trimmed by 6 bases and V by 1 base; bases with no gene match: 34. The CDR3 bases are TGTGCTCTTGGGGAACCGAAGCGGTTCCTGACCCATCTGGGGGACCAGGCGTACGCCAATAAACTCATCTTT. This sequence encodes CALGEPKRFLTHLGDQAYANKLIF.

This clone was counted only a few times. A far larger clone is one base from this, pointing to a likely read error. This sample includes further DNA sequences coding for the same CDR3. The rearrangement links TRDV1 to TRDJ1, with 8 bases fitting TRDD3. V was clipped by 1 base and J by 0 bases; unmatched bases: 28. In germline, CDR1 is TSWWSYY, CDR2 QGS. The CDR3 contains 24 residues. DNA of the CDR3: TGTGCTCTTGGGGAACCGAAGCGATTCCTGACCCATCTGGGGGACCAGGCGTACACCGATAAACTCATCTTT. Amino acids: CALGEPKRFLTHLGDQAYTDKLIF.

This clone is medium-sized within its sample. Given a far larger clone just one base away, this is likely a sequencing read error. The DNA for the CDR3 is TGTGCCTGTGACACTCTGGGGGATAAGGAGCCCTGGGACACCCGACAGATGTTTTTC. It translates to CACDTLGDKEPWDTRQMFF. The rearrangement links TRDV2 to TRDJ3, with TRDD3 identical over 10 bases. In germline, CDR1 is GEAIGNYY, CDR2 EKD. The V gene end was trimmed by 1 base and the J gene end by 2 bases; junction bases not matched to a gene: 7. The CDR3 length is 19 residues.

A note on this clone: A far larger clone lies a single base away; this is likely a read error. In the same sample, other DNA sequences code for this CDR3. The rearrangement links TRDV2 to TRDJ3, with 10 bases aligning to TRDD3. This CDR3 contains 19 residues. Germline values: CDR1 GEAIGNYY, CDR2 EKD. The CDR3 sequence is CACDLTGGSTSWDTRQMFF. DNA for the CDR3: TGTGCCTGTGATCTGACTGGGGGATCCACCTCCTGGGACACCCGACAAATGTTTTTC.

As concerns this clone: TCRdb assigns this DNA the protein of a much larger clone, which departs from its translation at residue 11; this likely reflects a read error, and the protein shown comes from translating the DNA. The chain recombines TRDV2 with TRDJ1, with 9 nucleotides matching TRDD2. CDR3 length: 18 residues. CDR1 is GEAIGNYY, CDR2 EKD, per germline. V lost 5 bases, J lost 0 bases, and 15 bases stayed unmatched. The CDR3 loop reads CACVLVSFLPADTDKLIF. The DNA for the CDR3 is TGTGCCTGTGTTCTAGTCTCCTTCCTACCCGCCGACACCGATAAACTCATCTTT.